One and the same sample provided the 12 T cell receptor beta chains below, sequenced in a study of T cells in Graves' hyperthyroidism and ophthalmopathy. What was amplified from RNA transcripts were TCR beta CDR3 regions. A set of HTBI primers served as the primers for a first-round RT-PCR of the TCR CDR3. TCRdb ran MiXCR on the multiplex PCR reads and lists one entry per CDR3 protein. In the table there are hundreds of thousands of distinct CDR3 sequences, approximately 15% of which are singletons. The sequencing sample was made of blood. These receptors originate from a woman under 30 with Graves' hyperthyroidism.

Only a few counts were recorded for this clonotype. This chain connects TRBV2 to TRBJ2-3; possible D gene TRBD1, 6 bases. Trimming left V 6 bases short and J 2 bases short, with 15 bases between. The CDR3 consists of 15 residues. The germline V gene has CDR1 SNHLY and CDR2 FYNNEI. The CDR3 sequence: CASRGPGALTDTQYF. CDR3 bases: TGTGCCAGCAGAGGGCCAGGGGCCCTCACAGATACGCAGTATTTT.

This clonotype came up many times. The CDR3 DNA is TGTGCCTGGAGTACCGTTAGAGGGACAGGCCACTACGAGCAGTACTTC. Its protein product is CAWSTVRGTGHYEQYF. J is TRBJ2-7 and V is TRBV30; 8 bases align to TRBD1. Germline loops: CDR1 GTSNPN, CDR2 SVGIG (reference sequence). After removal of 2 bases from V and 3 bases from J, the junction contained 12 bases not matched to a gene. This CDR3 region has 16 residues.

The rearrangement joins TRBV19 to TRBJ1-1, with no clear D. Per germline, CDR1 LNHDA and CDR2 SQIVND (reference sequence). V was clipped by 1 base and J by 4 bases, with 13 bases between them. The CDR3 runs 15 residues. In DNA, the CDR3 is TGTGCCAGTAGTATAGGGTACCAGAAGGGCACTGAAGCTTTCTTT. Translating it yields CASSIGYQKGTEAFF.

This clonotype was seen many times. V is TRBV2 and J is TRBJ2-5; D possibly uses TRBD1 or TRBD2 (5 bases each). V was clipped by 8 bases and J by 5 bases, with 15 bases between them. From germline, CDR1 is SNHLY and CDR2 FYNNEI. The CDR3 length is 13 residues. This chain's CDR3 is CASSRDRGETQYF. For the CDR3, the DNA is TGTGCCAGCTCCCGGGACCGAGGGGAGACCCAGTACTTC.

V is TRBV5-1 and J is TRBJ1-1; 7 positions match TRBD1. The ends lost 4 bases at V and 1 base at J; junction bases unmatched: 10. Germline-derived CDR1 and CDR2 are SGHRS and YFSETQ. CDR3 length: 16 residues. The CDR3 DNA is TGCGCCAGCAGCCCCCTAGGGCAGGGGGGGAACACTGAAGCTTTCTTT. Its translation: CASSPLGQGGNTEAFF.

The V call is TRBV27, the J call TRBJ2-4, with 10 bases matching TRBD1. The CDR3 length is 18 residues. The germline V gene encodes CDR1 MNHEY and CDR2 SMNVEV (reference sequence). Germline trimming cut 5 bases from V and 0 bases from J; bases unmatched to any gene: 10. CDR3 protein: CASSPGQGKGRAKNIQYF. The CDR3 nucleotides read TGTGCCAGCAGTCCGGGACAGGGGAAGGGGCGAGCCAAAAACATTCAGTACTTC.

This chain connects TRBV14 to TRBJ2-5; D is perhaps TRBD2 (6 bases). Trimming took off 1 base at V and 13 bases at J, with 13 bases between the two ends. Germline V lookup: CDR1 SGHDN, CDR2 FVKESK. This CDR3 comprises 12 residues. The CDR3 reads CASSQGAGRRYF. CDR3 DNA sequence: TGTGCCAGCAGCCAAGGCGCGGGGCGAAGGTACTTC.

This clonotype was detected many times. V is TRBV18 and J is TRBJ1-1; D is uncertain. The CDR3 spans 13 residues. The V and J ends lost 3 bases and 5 bases respectively, with 10 bases between them. Germline V gene lookup returns CDR1 KGHSH and CDR2 LQKENI. Written as DNA, the CDR3 is TGTGCCAGCTCACCCGGGCAGACAACTGAAGCTTTCTTT. Encoded protein: CASSPGQTTEAFF.

This chain's CDR3 is CASSYSGQGGTGELFF. CDR3 sequence (DNA): TGTGCCAGCAGTTACTCGGGACAGGGAGGCACCGGGGAGCTGTTTTTT. The V gene is TRBV6-2 or TRBV6-3, the J gene TRBJ2-2, with 9 bases aligning to TRBD1. Germline lookup yields CDR1 MNHEY and CDR2 SVGEGT. The V and J ends lost 0 bases and 4 bases, in that order; junction bases with no gene match: 3. This CDR3 is 16 amino acids long.

This clonotype has at least ten counts. This chain joins TRBV20-1 and TRBJ1-2; a weak D match, TRBD1 (5 bases). Germline V CDR1 and CDR2: DFQATT, SNEGSKA (reference sequence). The CDR3 sequence is 14 residues long. V lost 6 bases to trimming and J lost 1 base, with 15 bases between them. The chain's CDR3 is CSATRDRLNYGYTF. The CDR3 DNA reads TGCAGTGCCACGCGGGACCGCCTTAACTATGGCTACACCTTC.

This clonotype was recorded many times. The rearrangement uses TRBV3-1 and TRBJ2-1; 7 nucleotides line up with TRBD2. V shed 1 base and J 8 bases; nucleotides not matched to a gene: 11. The CDR3 has 16 residues. The germline V gene encodes CDR1 LGHDT and CDR2 YNNKEL (reference sequence). Written as DNA, the CDR3 is TGTGCCAGCAGCCAAGCCTTGGGAGGGGAGGTACATGAGCAGTTCTTC. Its translation: CASSQALGGEVHEQFF.

The CDR3 coding sequence is TGTGCCAGCAGGTTACTTCAGAGGGGCGAGCAGTTCTTC. Protein product: CASRLLQRGEQFF. The chain uses TRBV28 and TRBJ2-1; the D gene could be TRBD1 or TRBD2 (5 bases each). Germline-derived CDR1 and CDR2 are MDHEN and SYDVKM. CDR3 size: 13 residues. With 6 bases removed from V and 10 bases from J, the gap between germline ends came to 16 bases.